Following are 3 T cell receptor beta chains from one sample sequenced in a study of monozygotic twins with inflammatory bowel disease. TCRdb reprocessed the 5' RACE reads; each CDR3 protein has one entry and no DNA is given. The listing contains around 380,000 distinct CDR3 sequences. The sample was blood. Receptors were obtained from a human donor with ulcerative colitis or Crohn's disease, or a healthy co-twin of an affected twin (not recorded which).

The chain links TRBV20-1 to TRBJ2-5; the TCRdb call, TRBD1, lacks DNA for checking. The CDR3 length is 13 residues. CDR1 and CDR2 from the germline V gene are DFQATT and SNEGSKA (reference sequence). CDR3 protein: CSARTGVGETQYF.

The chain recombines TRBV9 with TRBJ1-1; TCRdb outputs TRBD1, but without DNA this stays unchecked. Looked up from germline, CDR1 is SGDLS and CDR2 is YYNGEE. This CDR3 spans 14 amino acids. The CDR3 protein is CASSARQGQSEAFF.

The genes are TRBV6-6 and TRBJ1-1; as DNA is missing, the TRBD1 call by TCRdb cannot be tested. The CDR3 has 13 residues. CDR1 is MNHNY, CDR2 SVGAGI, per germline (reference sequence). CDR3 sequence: CASSYDWGTEAFF.